Listed here are 5 T cell receptor beta chains from one sample, sequenced in a study of T cell repertoires in cytomegalovirus infection. One entry per CDR3 protein, called by TCRdb with MiXCR from the reads. This sample has 500,000 to 600,000 distinct CDR3 sequences, with 16% found just once. The sample taken for sequencing was CD8+ T cells from PBMCs. The receptors shown here come from a human donor in good health (CMV status not recorded). Some clones in this sample may be carry-over from other donors' samples.

This clonotype was found many times. The V gene is TRBV6-1, the J gene TRBJ1-5; TRBD1 might be the D (5 bases). Germline assignment: CDR1 MNHNS and CDR2 SASEGT. The CDR3 is made up of 15 amino acids. Deletions cut 5 bases from V and 7 bases from J, with 18 bases between. Here the CDR3 reads CASSLGTEPVQPQHF. The CDR3 DNA follows: TGTGCCAGCAGTCTGGGGACGGAGCCTGTGCAGCCCCAGCATTTT.

This clonotype has more than one count but fewer than ten. The chain couples TRBV20-1 to TRBJ2-1; TRBD2 matches at 8 bases. This CDR3 region has 18 residues. J lost 4 bases, V lost 4 bases, and 18 bases had no gene match. Looked up from germline, CDR1 is DFQATT and CDR2 is SNEGSKA (reference sequence). The chain's CDR3 is CSATPNLSRGLEYNEQFF. CDR3 DNA: TGCAGTGCTACCCCGAACCTTAGCCGGGGACTAGAGTACAATGAGCAGTTCTTC.

This clonotype has just a few counts. This chain uses TRBV27 with TRBJ1-2, with D unresolved. Per the germline V gene, CDR1 is MNHEY and CDR2 is SMNVEV (reference sequence). This CDR3 has 16 amino acids. V lost 5 bases to trimming and J lost 5 bases, with 21 bases between them. This CDR3 reads CASSGHGRDWAYGYTF. CDR3 coding DNA: TGTGCCAGCAGTGGCCACGGACGGGATTGGGCGTATGGCTACACCTTC.

The chain is built from TRBV20-1 and TRBJ2-7; unclear D gene. The germline V gene has CDR1 DFQATT and CDR2 SNEGSKA (reference sequence). V was trimmed by 6 bases and J by 1 base, leaving 16 bases between them. The CDR3 loop spans 14 amino acids. The CDR3, as DNA: TGCAGTGCCCCTTCTCTGGACGGATCCTACGAGCAGTACTTC. It codes for CSAPSLDGSYEQYF.

This clonotype was seen a few times. In DNA, the CDR3 is TGCGCCAGCAGCCAAGCCAGATACAATGAGCAGTTCTTC. Translating it yields CASSQARYNEQFF. The chain recombines TRBV4-1 with TRBJ2-1; no clear D gene. Per germline, CDR1 MGHRA and CDR2 YSYEKL. V was clipped by 1 base and J by 4 bases, with 5 bases between them. The CDR3 loop spans 13 amino acids.